Below, 10 T cell receptor beta chains from the same sample are listed, as sequenced in a study of CD8+CD57+ T cells in acquired aplastic anemia. TCR beta VDJ combinations and CDR3 sequences were profiled from genomic DNA. TCRdb redid the calling of the reads with MiXCR, one entry per CDR3 protein. Altogether around 250,000 distinct CDR3 sequences are present, approximately 55% being singletons, with the ten largest covering under 8.5%. Sequencing was done on a sample of sorted CD4+, CD8+, or CD8+CD57+ T cells (not recorded which) from PBMCs. Receptors were obtained from a human donor with severe aplastic anemia or a healthy control (not recorded which).

This chain joins TRBV7-9 and TRBJ2-3; 11 bases map to TRBD2. V lost 7 bases and J lost 4; bases outside the gene matches: 7. The CDR3 contains 15 residues. Germline lookup yields CDR1 SEHNR and CDR2 FQNEAQ (reference sequence). The CDR3 coding sequence is TGTGCCAGCATCCCTACTAGCGGGAGAGCAGATACGCAGTATTTT. Translating it yields CASIPTSGRADTQYF.

The rearrangement uses TRBV5-1 and TRBJ1-3, with no clear D. CDR3 length equals 14 residues. The germline gives CDR1 SGHRS, CDR2 YFSETQ. Trimming shortened V by 5 bases and J by 4 bases, and 13 bases separated the two germline ends. The CDR3 protein is CASSPDGRGNTIYF. For the CDR3, the DNA is TGCGCCAGCAGTCCCGACGGGAGGGGAAACACCATATATTTT.

V is TRBV6-5 and J is TRBJ2-7; the match to TRBD1 covers 8 bases. The CDR3 sequence is 14 residues long. Germline-derived CDR1 and CDR2 are MNHEY and SVGAGI. V was pared by 5 bases and J by 0 bases, with 3 bases of the junction left unmatched. The CDR3 DNA reads TGTGCCAGCAGTGACAGGGGTGACTCCTACGAGCAGTACTTC. Protein sequence: CASSDRGDSYEQYF.

Comment on this clonotype: The missing conserved phenylalanine or tryptophan at the end of this CDR3 makes a read error likely. V is TRBV2 and J is TRBJ2-1; D is ambiguous. Germline values: CDR1 SNHLY, CDR2 FYNNEI. V lost 4 bases and J lost 13, with 5 bases in between. This CDR3 has 9 amino acids. DNA of the CDR3: TGTGCCAGCAGTGTAAGACAGTTCTAC. Its translation is CASSVRQFY.

This rearrangement joins TRBV25-1 to TRBJ2-1; D not certain. The CDR3 loop spans 11 amino acids. Germline lookup yields CDR1 MGHDK and CDR2 SYGVNS. Deletions cut 9 bases from V and 7 bases from J, with 10 bases between. CDR3 in DNA: TGTGCCAGTACTACGAGGAATGAGCAGTTCTTC. Protein sequence: CASTTRNEQFF. Combining the CDR3 with reference TRBV25-1 and TRBJ2-1 gives the whole variable domain EADIYQTPRYLVIGTGKKITLECSQTMGHDKMYWYQQDPGMELHLIHYSYGVNSTEKGDLSSESTVSRIRTEHFPLTLESARPSHTSQYLCASTTRNEQFFGPGTRLTVL.

This clonotype was picked up a small number of times. The DNA for the CDR3 is TGTGCCAGTAGTATCCTGGACGGAGGGGATTCACCCCTCCACTTT. Translated, it gives CASSILDGGDSPLHF. This sequence joins TRBV19 and TRBJ1-6; D is perhaps TRBD1 (5 bases). V lost 3 bases to trimming and J lost 8 bases, with 14 bases between them. This CDR3 has 15 amino acids. CDR1 and CDR2 from the germline V gene are LNHDA and SQIVND (reference sequence).

This clonotype has a single count. The J gene is TRBJ2-5, the V gene TRBV20-1; TRBD2 agrees at 7 bases. Germline V gives CDR1 DFQATT, CDR2 SNEGSKA (reference sequence). This CDR3 spans 14 amino acids. V dropped 3 bases and J dropped 5; count of bases not matched to a gene: 9. CDR3 protein: CSASWRGRLETQYF. The CDR3 nucleotides are TGCAGTGCTAGTTGGCGGGGGAGGTTGGAGACCCAGTACTTC.

This clonotype has a count of ten or more. The chain's CDR3 is CATSRGTGTNNYEQYF. CDR3 in DNA: TGTGCCACCAGCAGAGGAACCGGGACAAATAACTACGAGCAGTACTTC. The chain recombines TRBV15 with TRBJ2-7; perhaps TRBD1 as D (6 bases). Per germline, CDR1 LNHNV and CDR2 YYDKDF (reference sequence). Trimming stripped 1 base from V and 3 bases from J, with 16 bases between. The CDR3 loop spans 16 amino acids.

The chain employs TRBV2 and TRBJ2-5; the D is unclear. The CDR3 consists of 10 residues. V shed 6 bases and J shed 5 bases, with 4 bases lying between them. Germline CDR1 SNHLY, CDR2 FYNNEI. This CDR3 is CASRKETQYF. CDR3 sequence (DNA): TGTGCCAGCAGGAAGGAGACCCAGTACTTC.

The chain employs TRBV7-8 and TRBJ2-1, with 12 bases that match TRBD2. V shed 5 bases, J shed 6 bases, and the junction held 8 bases outside the gene matches. The CDR3 runs 16 residues. Per the germline V gene, CDR1 is SGHVS and CDR2 is FQNEAQ. The CDR3 nucleotides read TGTGCCAGCAGCCCCCACCTAGCGGGAGGGACCAATGAGCAGTTCTTC. Its translation: CASSPHLAGGTNEQFF. Drawing the rest from reference TRBV7-8 and TRBJ2-1, the complete variable domain is GAGVSQSPRYKVAKRGQDVALRCDPISGHVSLFWYQQALGQGPEFLTYFQNEAQLDKSGLPSDRFFAERPEGSVSTLKIQRTQQEDSAVYLCASSPHLAGGTNEQFFGPGTRLTVL.